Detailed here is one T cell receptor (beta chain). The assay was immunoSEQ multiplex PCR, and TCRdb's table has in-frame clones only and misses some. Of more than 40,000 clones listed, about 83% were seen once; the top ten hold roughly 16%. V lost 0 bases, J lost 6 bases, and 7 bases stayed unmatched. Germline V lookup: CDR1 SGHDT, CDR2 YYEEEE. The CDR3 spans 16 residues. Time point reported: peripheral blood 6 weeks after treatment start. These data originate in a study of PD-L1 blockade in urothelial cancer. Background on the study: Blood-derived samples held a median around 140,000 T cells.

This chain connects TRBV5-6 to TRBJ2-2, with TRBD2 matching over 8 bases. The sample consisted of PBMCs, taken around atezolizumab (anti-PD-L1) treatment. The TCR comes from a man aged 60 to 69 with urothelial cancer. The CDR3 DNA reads TGTGCCAGCAGCTTGGACCCCGGGGGGGGCGCCGGGGAGCTGTTTTTT. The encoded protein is CASSLDPGGGAGELFF.